The 10 T cell receptor beta chains in this list originate from one sample, sequenced in a study of cytomegalovirus exposure and HLA in healthy donors. The PCR had 60 Vbeta and 13 Jbeta primers. The repertoire was sequenced with immunoSEQ multiplex PCR; TCRdb's copy has only in-frame clones and lacks some. The table has some 150,000 clones, around 62% seen once. The specimen sequenced was PBMCs. These receptors originate from a man aged 35 to 55 in good health and CMV-seronegative.

This chain connects TRBV9 to TRBJ1-3; D call uncertain. Trimming shortened V by 2 bases and J by 4 bases, and 13 bases separated the two germline ends. CDR1 SGDLS and CDR2 YYNGEE come from the germline V gene. The CDR3 spans 15 residues. Here the CDR3 reads CASSVVGSSGNTIYF. CDR3 in DNA: TGTGCCAGCAGCGTTGTGGGGAGTTCCGGAAACACCATATATTTT.

The chain recombines TRBV7-9 with TRBJ2-5, with D possibly being TRBD2 (6 bases). The V end was cut by 1 base, the J end by 1 base, with 10 bases between. The CDR3 consists of 15 residues. Germline lookup yields CDR1 SEHNR and CDR2 FQNEAQ (reference sequence). CDR3 nucleotides: TGTGCCAGCAGCTTAGGTGGAGGGAGCCAAGAGACCCAGTACTTC. Its protein is CASSLGGGSQETQYF.

This chain uses TRBV27 with TRBJ2-1; D is ambiguous. Trimming removed 5 bases at V and 10 bases at J, with 12 bases between. The CDR3 length is 12 residues. Germline V lookup: CDR1 MNHEY, CDR2 SMNVEV (reference sequence). The CDR3 DNA follows: TGTGCCAGCAGTACCCAGGATCACGAGCAGTTCTTC. Translating gives CASSTQDHEQFF.

The chain combines TRBV6-5 with TRBJ2-1, with a weak D call TRBD1 (6 bases). This CDR3 has 15 residues. Per germline, CDR1 MNHEY and CDR2 SVGAGI. V gave up 2 bases and J gave up 2 bases, with 10 bases separating them. Here the CDR3 reads CASSYRAGAYNEQFF. Written as DNA, the CDR3 is TGTGCCAGCAGTTACCGGGCAGGGGCCTACAATGAGCAGTTCTTC.

V is TRBV7-2 and J is TRBJ1-2, with D tentatively TRBD1 (6 bases). V dropped 0 bases and J dropped 4 bases, with 12 bases sitting between them. CDR1 and CDR2 (germline): SGHTA, FQGNSA. The CDR3 totals 15 residues. CDR3: CASSLAQGPGYGYTF. The DNA of the CDR3 is TGTGCCAGCAGCTTAGCCCAGGGGCCGGGCTATGGCTACACCTTC. The full variable domain, in which reference TRBV7-2 and TRBJ1-2 provide the parts outside the CDR3, is GAGVSQSPSNKVTEKGKDVELRCDPISGHTALYWYRQSLGQGLEFLIYFQGNSAPDKSGLPSDRFSAERTGGSVSTLTIQRTQQEDSAVYLCASSLAQGPGYGYTFGSGTRLTVV.

This clone was picked up one time. The J gene is TRBJ1-5, the V gene TRBV5-1, with D perhaps TRBD1 (5 bases). CDR3 size: 15 residues. Germline V lookup: CDR1 SGHRS, CDR2 YFSETQ. Deletions cut 1 base from V and 0 bases from J, with 8 bases between. In DNA, the CDR3 is TGCGCCAGCAGCTTGATAGGGGATAGCAATCAGCCCCAGCATTTT. It translates to CASSLIGDSNQPQHF.

This chain connects TRBV2 to TRBJ2-2, with 13 bases aligning to TRBD2. V trimming: 6 bases; J trimming: 6 bases; junction bases outside the gene matches: 7. Germline V gives CDR1 SNHLY, CDR2 FYNNEI. This CDR3 contains 16 residues. The CDR3 region has the DNA TGTGCCAGCAGGTACCGGACTAGCGGGAGTGCCGGGGAGCTGTTTTTT. It translates to CASRYRTSGSAGELFF. The complete variable domain, with remaining parts taken from reference TRBV2 and TRBJ2-2, reads EPEVTQTPSHQVTQMGQEVILRCVPISNHLYFYWYRQILGQKVEFLVSFYNNEISEKSEIFDDQFSVERPDGSNFTLKIRSTKLEDSAMYFCASRYRTSGSAGELFFGEGSRLTVL.

This clone was picked up a small number of times. V is TRBV6-5 and J is TRBJ1-5; 7 bases line up with TRBD1. Germline-derived CDR1 and CDR2 are MNHEY and SVGAGI. V shed 4 bases and J 0 bases; nucleotides not matched to a gene: 6. This CDR3 has 16 residues. DNA for the CDR3: TGTGCCAGCAGTTTGACAGGGATAAGTAGCAATCAGCCCCAGCATTTT. It yields the protein CASSLTGISSNQPQHF.

The chain joins TRBV30 to TRBJ2-4, with unresolved D. The CDR3 runs to 17 residues. V was trimmed by 4 bases and J by 0 bases, leaving 19 bases between them. In germline, CDR1 is GTSNPN, CDR2 SVGIG (reference sequence). The CDR3 DNA reads TGTGCCTGGACGACTGGCTCCCTCCAACTAGCCAAAAACATTCAGTACTTC. Its translation is CAWTTGSLQLAKNIQYF.

As regards this clone: One end of the junction varies from germline; a read error may be responsible. The chain couples TRBV6-1 to TRBJ2-5; no clear D. The germline V gene has CDR1 MNHNS and CDR2 SASEGT. The CDR3 is 9 residues long. CDR3 region: CAAGSEQHF. The CDR3, as DNA: TGTGCCGCCGGGTCCGAGCAGCACTTC.